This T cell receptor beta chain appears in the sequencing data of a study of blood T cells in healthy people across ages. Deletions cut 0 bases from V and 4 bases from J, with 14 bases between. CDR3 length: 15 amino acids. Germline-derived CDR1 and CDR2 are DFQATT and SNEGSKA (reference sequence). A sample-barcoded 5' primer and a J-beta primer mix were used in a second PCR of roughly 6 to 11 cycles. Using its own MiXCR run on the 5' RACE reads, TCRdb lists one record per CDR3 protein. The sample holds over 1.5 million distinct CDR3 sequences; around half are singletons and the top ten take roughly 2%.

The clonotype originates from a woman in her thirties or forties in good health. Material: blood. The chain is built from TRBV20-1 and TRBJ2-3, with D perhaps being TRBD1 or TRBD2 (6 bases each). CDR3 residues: CSARDLVGGPDTQYF. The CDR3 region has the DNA TGCAGTGCTAGAGATCTGGTGGGGGGCCCAGATACGCAGTATTTT.